This TCR beta chain was captured in a study of blood T cell repertoires in COVID-19. At the level of the study: Italy, Spain and the United States were the sources of the convalescent and acute COVID-19 samples.

Using immunoSEQ multiplex PCR, the repertoire was profiled, and TCRdb retains in-frame clones only, with some absent. This table has some 400,000 clones, approximately 89% appearing once. With V trimmed by 5 bases and J by 7 bases, 11 bases remained unmatched. The CDR3 extends over 15 amino acids. Germline assignment: CDR1 SEHNR and CDR2 FQNEAQ (reference sequence). The sequencing sample was made of PBMCs or T cells enriched from blood (not recorded which). This sequence joins TRBV7-9 and TRBJ2-5; 9 bases match TRBD1. This sequence was found in a man aged 25-40 years who had recovered from COVID-19. CDR3 DNA sequence: TGTGCCAGCAGCGTTTGGGACAGGGTGGGAGCGACCCAGTACTTC. Its translation is CASSVWDRVGATQYF.